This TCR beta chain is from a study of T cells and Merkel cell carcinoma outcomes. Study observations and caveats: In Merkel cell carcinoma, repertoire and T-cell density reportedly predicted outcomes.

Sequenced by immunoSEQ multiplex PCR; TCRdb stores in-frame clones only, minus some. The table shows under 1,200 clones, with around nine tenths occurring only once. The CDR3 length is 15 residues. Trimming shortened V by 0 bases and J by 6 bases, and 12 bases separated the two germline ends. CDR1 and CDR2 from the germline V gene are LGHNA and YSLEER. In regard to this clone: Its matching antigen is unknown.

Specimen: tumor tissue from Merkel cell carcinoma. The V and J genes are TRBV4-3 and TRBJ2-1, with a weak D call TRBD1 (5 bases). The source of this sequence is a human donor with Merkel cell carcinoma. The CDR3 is CASSQDGNRLNEQFF. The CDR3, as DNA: TGCGCCAGCAGCCAAGATGGGAACAGGCTCAATGAGCAGTTCTTC.